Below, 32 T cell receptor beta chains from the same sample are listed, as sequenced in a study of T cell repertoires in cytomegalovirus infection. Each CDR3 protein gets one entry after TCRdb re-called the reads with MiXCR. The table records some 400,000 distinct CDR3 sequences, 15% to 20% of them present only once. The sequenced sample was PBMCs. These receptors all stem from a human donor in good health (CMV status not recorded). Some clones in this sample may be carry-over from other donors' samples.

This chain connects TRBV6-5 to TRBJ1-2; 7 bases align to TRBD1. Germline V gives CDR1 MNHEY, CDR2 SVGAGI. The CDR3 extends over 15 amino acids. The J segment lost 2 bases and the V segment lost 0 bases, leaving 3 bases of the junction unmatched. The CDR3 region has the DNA TGTGCCAGCAGTTACTCCGCCAGGGGGAACTATGGCTACACCTTC. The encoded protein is CASSYSARGNYGYTF.

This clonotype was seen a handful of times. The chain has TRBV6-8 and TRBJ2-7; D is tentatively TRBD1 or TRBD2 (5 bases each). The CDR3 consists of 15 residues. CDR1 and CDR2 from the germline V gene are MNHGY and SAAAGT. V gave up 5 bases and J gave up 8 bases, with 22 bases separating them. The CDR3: CASSAPGQDPSQQYF. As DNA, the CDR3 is TGTGCCAGCAGTGCACCGGGGCAGGACCCTTCCCAGCAGTACTTC.

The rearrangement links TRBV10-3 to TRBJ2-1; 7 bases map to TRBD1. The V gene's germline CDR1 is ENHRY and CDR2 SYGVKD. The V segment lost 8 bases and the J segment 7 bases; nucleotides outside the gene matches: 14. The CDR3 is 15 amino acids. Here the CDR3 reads CAIQPNNRGWNEQFF. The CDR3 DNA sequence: TGTGCCATCCAACCAAACAACAGGGGTTGGAATGAGCAGTTCTTC.

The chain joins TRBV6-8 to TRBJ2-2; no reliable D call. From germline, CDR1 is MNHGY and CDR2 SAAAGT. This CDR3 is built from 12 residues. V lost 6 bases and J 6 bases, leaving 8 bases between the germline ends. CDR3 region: CASRGWSGELFF. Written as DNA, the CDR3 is TGTGCCAGCAGAGGATGGTCCGGGGAGCTGTTTTTT.

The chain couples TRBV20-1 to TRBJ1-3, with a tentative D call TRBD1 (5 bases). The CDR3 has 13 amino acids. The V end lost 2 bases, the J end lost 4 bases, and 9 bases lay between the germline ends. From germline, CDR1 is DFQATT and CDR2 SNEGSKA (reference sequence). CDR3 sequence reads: CSARRGSGNTIYF. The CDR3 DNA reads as TGCAGTGCTAGACGGGGGTCCGGAAACACCATATATTTT.

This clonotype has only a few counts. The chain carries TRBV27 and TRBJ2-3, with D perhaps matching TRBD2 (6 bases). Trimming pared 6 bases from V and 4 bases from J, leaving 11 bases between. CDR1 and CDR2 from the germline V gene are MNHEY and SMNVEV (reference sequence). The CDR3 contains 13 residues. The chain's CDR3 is CASSPWGADTQYF. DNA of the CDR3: TGTGCCAGCAGCCCTTGGGGGGCAGATACGCAGTATTTT.

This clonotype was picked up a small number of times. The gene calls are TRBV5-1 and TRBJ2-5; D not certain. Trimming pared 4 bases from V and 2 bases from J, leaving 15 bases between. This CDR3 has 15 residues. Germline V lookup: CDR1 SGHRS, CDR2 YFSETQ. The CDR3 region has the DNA TGCGCCAGCAGCCTCACATCAATGGCACAAGAGACCCAGTACTTC. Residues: CASSLTSMAQETQYF.

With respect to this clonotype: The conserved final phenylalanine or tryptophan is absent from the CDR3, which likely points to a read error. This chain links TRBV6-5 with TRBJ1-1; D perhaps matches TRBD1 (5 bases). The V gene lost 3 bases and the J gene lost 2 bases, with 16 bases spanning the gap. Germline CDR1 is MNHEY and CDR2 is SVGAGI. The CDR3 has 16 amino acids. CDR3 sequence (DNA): TGTGCCAGCAGTTATATCAGCGGGGGACCAAACACTGAAGCTTTCCTT. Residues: CASSYISGGPNTEAFL.

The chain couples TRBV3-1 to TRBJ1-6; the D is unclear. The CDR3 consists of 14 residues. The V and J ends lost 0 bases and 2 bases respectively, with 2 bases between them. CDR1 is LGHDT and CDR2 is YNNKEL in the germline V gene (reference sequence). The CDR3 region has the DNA TGTGCCAGCAGCCAAGAACCCTATAATTCACCCCTCCACTTT. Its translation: CASSQEPYNSPLHF.

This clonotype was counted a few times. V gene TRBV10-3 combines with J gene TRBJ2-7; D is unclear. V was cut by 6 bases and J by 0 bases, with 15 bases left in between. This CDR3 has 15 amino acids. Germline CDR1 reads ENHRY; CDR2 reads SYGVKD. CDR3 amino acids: CAIREGQQNSYEQYF. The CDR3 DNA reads TGTGCCATCAGGGAAGGGCAGCAGAACTCCTACGAGCAGTACTTC.

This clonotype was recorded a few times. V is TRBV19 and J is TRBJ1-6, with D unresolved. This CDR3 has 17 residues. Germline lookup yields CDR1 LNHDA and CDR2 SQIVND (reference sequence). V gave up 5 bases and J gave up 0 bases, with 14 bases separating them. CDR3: CASSPNQPNSYNSPLHF. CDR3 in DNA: TGTGCCAGTAGTCCAAATCAACCGAACTCCTATAATTCACCCCTCCACTTT.

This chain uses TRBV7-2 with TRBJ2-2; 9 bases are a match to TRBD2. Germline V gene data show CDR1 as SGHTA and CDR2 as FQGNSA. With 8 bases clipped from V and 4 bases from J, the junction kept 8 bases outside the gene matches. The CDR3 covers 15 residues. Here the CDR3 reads CASGLAGRGTGELFF. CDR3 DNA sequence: TGTGCCAGCGGTCTAGCGGGGCGTGGCACCGGGGAGCTGTTTTTT.

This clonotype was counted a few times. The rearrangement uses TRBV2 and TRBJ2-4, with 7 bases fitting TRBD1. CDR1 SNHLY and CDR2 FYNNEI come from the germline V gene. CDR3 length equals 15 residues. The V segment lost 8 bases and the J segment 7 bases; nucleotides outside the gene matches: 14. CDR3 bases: TGTGCCAGCTCAGAAGAGGGGGCAACATTTAACATTCAGTACTTC. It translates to CASSEEGATFNIQYF.

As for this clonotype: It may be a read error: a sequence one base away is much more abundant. CDR3 in amino acids: CAISQTGNEQYF. DNA of the CDR3: TGTGCCATCAGCCAAACAGGAAACGAGCAGTACTTC. V gene TRBV7-2 combines with J gene TRBJ2-7; maybe TRBD1 (5 bases). Per the germline V gene, CDR1 is SGHTA and CDR2 is FQGNSA. The CDR3 has 12 amino acids.

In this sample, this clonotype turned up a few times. CDR3 nucleotide sequence: TGCGCCAGCACGTTACCCGAGGGGGCAGATACGCAGTATTTT. As protein: CASTLPEGADTQYF. This rearrangement joins TRBV5-1 to TRBJ2-3; a possible D gene is TRBD1 (6 bases). CDR1 and CDR2 from the germline V gene are SGHRS and YFSETQ. The CDR3 length is 14 residues. Trimming stripped 6 bases from V and 4 bases from J, with 15 bases between.

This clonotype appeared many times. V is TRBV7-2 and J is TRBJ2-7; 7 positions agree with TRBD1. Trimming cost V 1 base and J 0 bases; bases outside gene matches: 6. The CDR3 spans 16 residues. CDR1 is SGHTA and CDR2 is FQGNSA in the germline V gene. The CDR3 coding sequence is TGTGCCAGCAGCTTAGTTTCCGCAGGGGGCTCCTACGAGCAGTACTTC. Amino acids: CASSLVSAGGSYEQYF.

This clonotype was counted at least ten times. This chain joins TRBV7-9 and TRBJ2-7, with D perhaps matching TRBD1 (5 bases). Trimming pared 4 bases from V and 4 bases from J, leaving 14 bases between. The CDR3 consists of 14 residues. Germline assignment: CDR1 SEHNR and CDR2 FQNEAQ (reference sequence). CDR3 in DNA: TGTGCCAGCAGCTACACCACTTCAGGGTACGAGCAGTACTTC. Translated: CASSYTTSGYEQYF.

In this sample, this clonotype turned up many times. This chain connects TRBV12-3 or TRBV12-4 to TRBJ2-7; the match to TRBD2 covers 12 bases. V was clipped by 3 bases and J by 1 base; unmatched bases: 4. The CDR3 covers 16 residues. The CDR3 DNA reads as TGTGCCAGCAGTTTGACTAGCGGGAGTGTATCCTACGAGCAGTACTTC. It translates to CASSLTSGSVSYEQYF.

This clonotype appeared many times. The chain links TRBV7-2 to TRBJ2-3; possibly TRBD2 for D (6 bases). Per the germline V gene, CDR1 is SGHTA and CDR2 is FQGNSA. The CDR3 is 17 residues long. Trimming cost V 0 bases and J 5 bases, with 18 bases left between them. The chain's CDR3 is CASSLAGRGTGEDTQYF. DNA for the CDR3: TGTGCCAGCAGCTTAGCCGGACGCGGCACGGGGGAAGATACGCAGTATTTT. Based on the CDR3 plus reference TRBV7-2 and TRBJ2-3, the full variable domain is GAGVSQSPSNKVTEKGKDVELRCDPISGHTALYWYRQSLGQGLEFLIYFQGNSAPDKSGLPSDRFSAERTGGSVSTLTIQRTQQEDSAVYLCASSLAGRGTGEDTQYFGPGTRLTVL.

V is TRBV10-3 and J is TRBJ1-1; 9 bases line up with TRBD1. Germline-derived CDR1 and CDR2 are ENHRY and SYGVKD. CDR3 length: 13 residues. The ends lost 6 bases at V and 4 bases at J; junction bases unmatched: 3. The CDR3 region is CAIRATGGTEAFF. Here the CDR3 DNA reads TGTGCCATCAGAGCGACAGGGGGCACTGAAGCTTTCTTT.

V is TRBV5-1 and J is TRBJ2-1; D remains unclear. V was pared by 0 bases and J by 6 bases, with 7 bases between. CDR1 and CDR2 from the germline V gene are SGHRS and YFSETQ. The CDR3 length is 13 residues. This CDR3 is CASSLASANEQFF. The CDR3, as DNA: TGCGCCAGCAGCTTGGCTTCAGCCAATGAGCAGTTCTTC. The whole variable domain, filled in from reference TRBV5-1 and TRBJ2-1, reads KAGVTQTPRYLIKTRGQQVTLSCSPISGHRSVSWYQQTPGQGLQFLFEYFSETQRNKGNFPGRFSGRQFSNSRSEMNVSTLELGDSALYLCASSLASANEQFFGPGTRLTVL.

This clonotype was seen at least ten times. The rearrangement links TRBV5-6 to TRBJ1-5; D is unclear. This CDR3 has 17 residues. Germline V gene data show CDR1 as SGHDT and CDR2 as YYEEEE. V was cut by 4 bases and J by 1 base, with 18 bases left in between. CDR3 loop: CASSASQEWGSNQPQHF. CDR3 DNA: TGTGCCAGCAGCGCATCTCAGGAGTGGGGAAGCAATCAGCCCCAGCATTTT.

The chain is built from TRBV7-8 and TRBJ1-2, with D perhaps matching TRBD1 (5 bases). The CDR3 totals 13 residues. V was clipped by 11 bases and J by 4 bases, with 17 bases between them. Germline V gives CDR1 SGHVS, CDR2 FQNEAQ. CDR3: CAGGDVGGYGYTF. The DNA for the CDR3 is TGTGCCGGGGGGGACGTCGGAGGCTATGGCTACACCTTC.

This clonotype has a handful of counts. CDR3 nucleotides: TGTGCCAGCAGTGTCCGTTACGAGCAGTACTTC. Translation: CASSVRYEQYF. The chain combines TRBV28 with TRBJ2-7; D unclear. The CDR3 contains 11 residues. The ends were cut back, 5 bases at V and 4 bases at J, with 6 bases in the middle. Per germline, CDR1 MDHEN and CDR2 SYDVKM.

The CDR3, as DNA: TGTGCTAGTAGGGGCAACCTGAACACTGAAGCTTTCTTT. Encoded protein: CASRGNLNTEAFF. The V and J genes are TRBV12-5 and TRBJ1-1, with a possible D match to TRBD1 (5 bases). CDR3 length: 13 amino acids. From germline, CDR1 is LGHNT and CDR2 FRNRAP. V lost 8 bases and J lost 0, with 10 bases in between.

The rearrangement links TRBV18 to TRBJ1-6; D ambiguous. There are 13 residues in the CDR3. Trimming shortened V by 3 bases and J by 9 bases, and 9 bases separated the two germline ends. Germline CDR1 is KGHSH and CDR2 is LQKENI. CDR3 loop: CASSPGELSPLHF. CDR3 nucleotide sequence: TGTGCCAGCTCACCGGGCGAGCTTTCACCCCTCCACTTT.

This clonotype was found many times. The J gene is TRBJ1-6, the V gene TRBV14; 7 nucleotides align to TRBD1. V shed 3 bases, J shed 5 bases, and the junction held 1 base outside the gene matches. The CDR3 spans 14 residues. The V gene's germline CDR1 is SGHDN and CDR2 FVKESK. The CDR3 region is CASSQGTDNSPLHF. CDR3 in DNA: TGTGCCAGCAGCCAGGGGACAGATAATTCACCCCTCCACTTT.

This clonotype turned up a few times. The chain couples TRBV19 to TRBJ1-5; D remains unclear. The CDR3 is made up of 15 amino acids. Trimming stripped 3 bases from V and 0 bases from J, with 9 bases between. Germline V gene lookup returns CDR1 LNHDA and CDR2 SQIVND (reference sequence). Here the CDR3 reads CASSILFHSNQPQHF. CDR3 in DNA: TGTGCCAGTAGTATTCTGTTCCATAGCAATCAGCCCCAGCATTTT.

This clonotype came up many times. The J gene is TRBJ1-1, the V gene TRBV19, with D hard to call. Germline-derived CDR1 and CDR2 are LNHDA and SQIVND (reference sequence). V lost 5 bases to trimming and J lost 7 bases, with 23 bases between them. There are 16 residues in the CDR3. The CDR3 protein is CASSPAPTKVYGEAFF. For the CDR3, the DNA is TGTGCCAGTAGTCCCGCCCCGACCAAGGTATACGGTGAAGCTTTCTTT. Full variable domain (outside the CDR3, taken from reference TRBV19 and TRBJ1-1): DGGITQSPKYLFRKEGQNVTLSCEQNLNHDAMYWYRQDPGQGLRLIYYSQIVNDFQKGDIAEGYSVSREKKESFPLTVTSAQKNPTAFYLCASSPAPTKVYGEAFFGQGTRLTVV.

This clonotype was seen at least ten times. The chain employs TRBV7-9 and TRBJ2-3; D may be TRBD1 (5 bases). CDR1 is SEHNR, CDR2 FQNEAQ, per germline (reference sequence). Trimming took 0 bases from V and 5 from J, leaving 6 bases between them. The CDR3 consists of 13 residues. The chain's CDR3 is CASSLATGDTQYF. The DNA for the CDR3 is TGTGCCAGCAGCTTAGCCACAGGAGATACGCAGTATTTT.

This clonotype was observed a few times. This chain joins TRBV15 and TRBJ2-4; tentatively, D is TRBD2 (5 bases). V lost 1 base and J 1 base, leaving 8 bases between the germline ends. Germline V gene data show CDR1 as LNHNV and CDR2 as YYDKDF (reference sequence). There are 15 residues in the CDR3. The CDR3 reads CATSRGRGAKNIQYF. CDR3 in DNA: TGTGCCACCAGCAGAGGACGAGGGGCCAAAAACATTCAGTACTTC.

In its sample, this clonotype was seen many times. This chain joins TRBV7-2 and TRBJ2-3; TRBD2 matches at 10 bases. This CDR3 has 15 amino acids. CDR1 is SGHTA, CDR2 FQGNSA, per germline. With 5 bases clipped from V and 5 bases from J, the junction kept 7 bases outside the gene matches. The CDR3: CASSESSSGGDTQYF. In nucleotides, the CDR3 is TGTGCCAGCAGCGAAAGCTCTAGCGGGGGAGATACGCAGTATTTT.